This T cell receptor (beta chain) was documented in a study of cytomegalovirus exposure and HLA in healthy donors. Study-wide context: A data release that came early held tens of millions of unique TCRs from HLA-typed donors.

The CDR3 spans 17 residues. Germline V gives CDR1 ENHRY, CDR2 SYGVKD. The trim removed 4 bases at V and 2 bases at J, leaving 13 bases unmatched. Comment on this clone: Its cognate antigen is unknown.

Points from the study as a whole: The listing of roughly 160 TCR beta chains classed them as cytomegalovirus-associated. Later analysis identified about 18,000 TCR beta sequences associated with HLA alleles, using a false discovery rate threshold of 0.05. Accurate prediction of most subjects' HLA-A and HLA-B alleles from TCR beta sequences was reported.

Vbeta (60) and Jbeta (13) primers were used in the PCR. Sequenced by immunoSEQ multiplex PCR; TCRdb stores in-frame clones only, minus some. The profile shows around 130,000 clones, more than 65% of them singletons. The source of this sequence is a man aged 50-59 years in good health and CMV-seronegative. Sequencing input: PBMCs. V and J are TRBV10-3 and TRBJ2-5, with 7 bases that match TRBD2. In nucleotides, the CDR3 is TGTGCCATCAGTGGGGGTGGGGGGGGACGGATACAAGAGACCCAGTACTTC. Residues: CAISGGGGGRIQETQYF.